This TCR beta chain was identified in a study of shared clonotypes between healthy human individuals. Execution of the assay was at deep level. Assay: immunoSEQ multiplex PCR; the TCRdb copy retains only in-frame clones and omits some. The table includes about 590,000 clones, roughly 95% detected once. With respect to this clone: Its cognate antigen is unknown.

Broader study findings: The four-donor shared clonotypes exceeded non-shared clonotypes in generation probability, with non-shared ones scoring lower.

CD45RO-negative, CCR7-selected cells formed the naive CD8 fraction, which excluded terminally differentiated effector memory CD45RA+ cells. The CDR3 has 15 amino acids. Trimming took 2 bases from V and 0 from J, leaving 10 bases between them. In germline, CDR1 is ENHRY, CDR2 SYGVKD. Source material: naive CD8+ T cells sorted from blood. This sequence originates from a woman aged 30 to 39 in good health. The chain carries TRBV10-3 and TRBJ1-1, with D possibly being TRBD1 (6 bases). The CDR3 protein is CAISETDSMNTEAFF. CDR3 bases: TGTGCCATCAGTGAGACGGACAGCATGAACACTGAAGCTTTCTTT.